The 29 T cell receptor beta chains given below trace back to one sample, sequenced in a study of T-cell reconstitution after alpha-beta-depleted transplantation in children. Preparation of the TCRbeta library used unique molecular identifiers. From the PCR reads, TCRdb called clonotypes with MiXCR, one entry per CDR3 protein. This table holds 280,000 or so distinct CDR3 sequences, 11% found once. This material consisted of peripheral blood, taken 180 days after TCRalphabeta/CD19-depleted stem cell transplant. These receptors were taken from a male patient aged 2 to 9 who had a stem cell transplant for chronic granulomatous disease, so the T cells may come from the graft donor.

This clonotype was counted ten times or more. The genes are TRBV29-1 and TRBJ2-7, with 11 positions matching TRBD2. The germline gives CDR1 SQVTM, CDR2 ANQGSEA. CDR3 length: 15 amino acids. V lost 5 bases and J lost 7; bases outside the gene matches: 13. The CDR3 reads CSVQRLAGSTKEQYF. The CDR3 nucleotides are TGCAGCGTTCAACGACTAGCGGGATCTACTAAAGAGCAGTACTTC.

This clonotype was detected ten times or more. The chain has TRBV9 and TRBJ2-1; D unresolved. Germline CDR1 and CDR2: SGDLS and YYNGEE. CDR3 length equals 12 residues. Trimming took off 1 base at V and 6 bases at J, with 5 bases between the two ends. The DNA for the CDR3 is TGTGCCAGCAGCGTACCCGGCAATGAGCAGTTCTTC. Its translation is CASSVPGNEQFF.

This clonotype appeared many times. One end of the junction varies from germline; a read error may be responsible. The V and J genes are TRBV20-1 and TRBJ2-3; TRBD2 aligns across 9 bases. The V gene's germline CDR1 is DFQATT and CDR2 SNEGSKA (reference sequence). This CDR3 comprises 17 residues. The CDR3 is CSARAGYDGTSKDTQYF. The CDR3 coding sequence is TGCAGTGCTAGGGCAGGGTATGATGGGACTAGCAAAGATACGCAGTATTTT.

The table lists this clonotype with a few counts. This chain connects TRBV2 to TRBJ1-2; D not resolved. The CDR3 runs 15 residues. Per germline, CDR1 SNHLY and CDR2 FYNNEI. Trimming left V 0 bases short and J 7 bases short, with 15 bases between. CDR3 sequence (DNA): TGTGCCAGCAGTGAAGCGTATGAGATGCGTGCTGGCTACACCTTC. This encodes CASSEAYEMRAGYTF.

This chain uses TRBV9 with TRBJ2-2; 10 nucleotides agree with TRBD2. In germline, CDR1 is SGDLS, CDR2 YYNGEE. This CDR3 has 15 residues. The V and J ends lost 6 bases and 5 bases, in that order; junction bases with no gene match: 7. The CDR3 DNA is TGTGCCAGCAAGGGTAGCGGGGGGAATACCGGGGAGCTGTTTTTT. This codes for CASKGSGGNTGELFF.

This clonotype was recorded many times. CDR3: CASSLGRATTSPLHF. The CDR3, as DNA: TGTGCCAGCAGCTTAGGGCGGGCCACGACTTCACCCCTCCACTTT. V gene TRBV7-2 combines with J gene TRBJ1-6; D is unclear. Germline CDR1 and CDR2: SGHTA and FQGNSA. The CDR3 runs to 15 residues. Trimming pared 1 base from V and 9 bases from J, leaving 13 bases between.

This clonotype was observed at least ten times. J is TRBJ2-2 and V is TRBV12-3 or TRBV12-4, with TRBD1 as a possible D gene (5 bases). The V gene lost 2 bases and the J gene lost 3 bases, with 10 bases spanning the gap. The CDR3 is 15 residues long. This chain's CDR3 is CASSLQGADTGELFF. As DNA, the CDR3 is TGTGCCAGCAGTTTACAAGGGGCTGACACCGGGGAGCTGTTTTTT.

This clonotype has at least ten counts. The rearrangement joins TRBV19 to TRBJ1-1; D remains unclear. V lost 3 bases and J lost 4, with 15 bases in between. Germline loops: CDR1 LNHDA, CDR2 SQIVND (reference sequence). The CDR3 is 15 amino acids. The CDR3 region has the DNA TGTGCCAGTAGTATTGGGCTCGCCCACTCCACTGAAGCTTTCTTT. Translating gives CASSIGLAHSTEAFF.

At least ten counts were recorded for this clonotype. The chain is built from TRBV7-7 and TRBJ2-1; 7 positions match TRBD1. The germline gives CDR1 SSHAT, CDR2 FNYEAQ (reference sequence). J gave up 5 bases and V 0 bases, and 1 base lay outside the gene matches. The CDR3 length is 14 residues. In nucleotides, the CDR3 is TGTGCCAGCAGCTTAGCGACAGGGAACAATGAGCAGTTCTTC. Its translation is CASSLATGNNEQFF.

This clonotype has at least ten counts. The V gene is TRBV12-3 or TRBV12-4, the J gene TRBJ2-7, with D possibly called TRBD1 or TRBD2 (6 bases each). CDR3 length: 16 amino acids. V shed 0 bases and J shed 5 bases, with 17 bases lying between them. The CDR3 sequence: CASSLAPRGPKHEQYF. DNA for the CDR3: TGTGCCAGCAGTTTAGCACCCCGGGGGCCAAAGCACGAGCAGTACTTC.

This clonotype has at least ten counts. The gene calls are TRBV5-6 and TRBJ1-5; D might be TRBD1 (5 bases). Germline V gene sequence: CDR1 SGHDT, CDR2 YYEEEE. This CDR3 contains 15 residues. Trimming took 6 bases from V and 0 from J, leaving 13 bases between them. The CDR3 spells CASTFDSYSNQPQHF. The DNA for the CDR3 is TGTGCCAGCACCTTCGACAGTTATAGCAATCAGCCCCAGCATTTT. Looking up the rest from reference TRBV5-6 and TRBJ1-5 gives the full variable domain: DAGVTQSPTHLIKTRGQQVTLRCSPKSGHDTVSWYQQALGQGPQFIFQYYEEEERQRGNFPDRFSGHQFPNYSSELNVNALLLGDSALYLCASTFDSYSNQPQHFGDGTRLSIL.

V and J are TRBV19 and TRBJ1-6, with D possibly matching TRBD1 (6 bases). V was shortened by 2 bases and J by 9 bases, with 11 bases between the two germline ends. The CDR3 is 14 amino acids. Germline CDR1 is LNHDA and CDR2 is SQIVND (reference sequence). CDR3 loop: CASSIKGGGSPLHF. CDR3 in DNA: TGTGCCAGTAGTATAAAAGGGGGTGGTTCACCCCTCCACTTT.

This chain joins TRBV27 and TRBJ1-1, with unresolved D. CDR3 length: 14 residues. The V gene's germline CDR1 is MNHEY and CDR2 SMNVEV (reference sequence). Trimming left V 2 bases short and J 6 bases short, with 13 bases between. CDR3 in DNA: TGTGCCAGCAGTTTAAGGTCCTCGGGTTCTGAAGCTTTCTTT. Residues: CASSLRSSGSEAFF.

This clonotype was observed at least ten times. The chain couples TRBV28 to TRBJ2-1; TRBD2 matches at 10 bases. Germline-derived CDR1 and CDR2 are MDHEN and SYDVKM. The CDR3 totals 15 residues. J lost 7 bases, V lost 7 bases, and 10 bases had no gene match. The CDR3 nucleotides read TGTGCCAGCACGGCCCTAGCGGGAGTTTTAAATGAGCAGTTCTTC. This gives the protein CASTALAGVLNEQFF.

This clonotype was counted a few times. The chain joins TRBV7-9 to TRBJ1-2; possibly TRBD1 for D (6 bases). The CDR3 runs 15 residues. CDR1 SEHNR and CDR2 FQNEAQ come from the germline V gene (reference sequence). Trimming pared 5 bases from V and 0 bases from J, leaving 13 bases between. CDR3 nucleotide sequence: TGTGCCAGCAGCCTCGGGGGCTTAGCTAACTATGGCTACACCTTC. It specifies CASSLGGLANYGYTF.

The chain couples TRBV7-6 to TRBJ2-1; possibly TRBD1 or TRBD2 for D (6 bases each). The CDR3 sequence is 15 residues long. Germline values: CDR1 SGHVS, CDR2 FNYEAQ. The V gene lost 6 bases and the J gene lost 5 bases, with 17 bases spanning the gap. The CDR3 here is CASRKGPGANNEQFF. CDR3 nucleotide sequence: TGTGCCAGCAGAAAAGGGCCGGGGGCGAACAATGAGCAGTTCTTC.

This clonotype was seen ten or more times. The CDR3 DNA follows: TGCAGTGCCCGCGACACTGAAGCTTTCTTT. Amino acid sequence: CSARDTEAFF. The V gene is TRBV20-1, the J gene TRBJ1-1, with D unresolved. The CDR3 is 10 residues long. Trimming stripped 6 bases from V and 3 bases from J, with 5 bases between. Germline CDR1 DFQATT, CDR2 SNEGSKA (reference sequence).

This clonotype was recorded at least ten times. The chain recombines TRBV10-3 with TRBJ2-1; no reliable D call. V was pared by 3 bases and J by 7 bases, with 7 bases between. Germline-derived CDR1 and CDR2 are ENHRY and SYGVKD. The CDR3 runs to 12 residues. The CDR3 region is CAISEIANEQFF. The CDR3 nucleotides read TGTGCCATCAGTGAAATCGCAAATGAGCAGTTCTTC.

This clonotype appeared many times. V usage is TRBV5-1 and J usage is TRBJ2-2; 8 nucleotides align to TRBD2. Trimming at V came to 3 bases and at J to 1 base, leaving 8 bases not matched to a gene. This CDR3 contains 17 residues. CDR1 is SGHRS and CDR2 is YFSETQ in the germline V gene. CDR3 loop: CASSSWSGSGNTGELFF. The CDR3 region has the DNA TGCGCCAGCAGCTCGTGGAGCGGGAGCGGGAACACCGGGGAGCTGTTTTTT.

This clonotype was recorded many times. The rearrangement links TRBV5-1 to TRBJ2-2, with no clear D. This CDR3 is built from 14 residues. V was shortened by 1 base and J by 5 bases, with 9 bases between the two germline ends. The germline V gene has CDR1 SGHRS and CDR2 YFSETQ. The CDR3 nucleotides read TGCGCCAGCAGCTTGAGAGGCGAGACCGGGGAGCTGTTTTTT. This encodes CASSLRGETGELFF.

Notes on this clonotype: A much larger clone lies a single base off, so this may be a read error. This chain connects TRBV7-9 to TRBJ2-7; D call uncertain. This CDR3 spans 14 amino acids. Looked up from germline, CDR1 is SEHNR and CDR2 is FQNEAQ (reference sequence). This CDR3 is CVSSFTRISYEQYF. CDR3 DNA: TGTGTCAGCAGCTTTACGCGGATAAGTTACGAGCAGTACTTC.

This clonotype was observed many times. The chain combines TRBV20-1 with TRBJ2-3; the D gene is possibly TRBD2 (7 bases). Germline-derived CDR1 and CDR2 are DFQATT and SNEGSKA (reference sequence). The CDR3 sequence is 14 residues long. The ends were cut back, 6 bases at V and 5 bases at J, with 18 bases in the middle. CDR3 residues: CSALRGGAGDTQYF. The DNA for the CDR3 is TGCAGTGCCCTTCGAGGGGGGGCGGGAGATACGCAGTATTTT.

This clonotype has at least ten counts. V and J are TRBV7-8 and TRBJ2-2; 7 bases match TRBD2. J lost 6 bases, V lost 1 base, and 11 bases had no gene match. The CDR3 loop spans 17 amino acids. Germline V gene sequence: CDR1 SGHVS, CDR2 FQNEAQ. The CDR3 DNA reads as TGTGCCAGCAGCTTAGTAGGTTTCCTAGCGGCCCCCGGGGAGCTGTTTTTT. It is translated as CASSLVGFLAAPGELFF.

This clonotype appeared many times. The chain uses TRBV7-8 and TRBJ2-7; TRBD1 agrees at 8 bases. The CDR3 has 15 amino acids. The ends lost 5 bases at V and 4 bases at J; junction bases unmatched: 10. Germline lookup yields CDR1 SGHVS and CDR2 FQNEAQ. In nucleotides, the CDR3 is TGTGCCAGCAGCGCAAACGACAGGGGCGGATACGAGCAGTACTTC. Translating gives CASSANDRGGYEQYF.

This clonotype has ten or more counts. The chain links TRBV7-2 to TRBJ2-7, with D possibly being TRBD2 (6 bases). The CDR3 is 16 residues long. V gave up 1 base and J gave up 4 bases, with 17 bases separating them. Per the germline V gene, CDR1 is SGHTA and CDR2 is FQGNSA. The CDR3 loop reads CASSLVVSGYLYEQYF. The CDR3, as DNA: TGTGCCAGCAGCTTAGTGGTTAGCGGATACTTGTACGAGCAGTACTTC.

This clonotype showed up many times. The chain uses TRBV28 and TRBJ2-3, with TRBD2 matching over 11 bases. The CDR3 is 17 residues long. After removal of 5 bases from V and 3 bases from J, the junction contained 10 bases not matched to a gene. CDR1 MDHEN and CDR2 SYDVKM come from the germline V gene. The CDR3 spells CASSLPLAGERTDTQYF. The CDR3 DNA reads as TGTGCCAGCAGTCTCCCACTAGCGGGAGAACGAACAGATACGCAGTATTTT.

This clonotype was counted many times. The rearrangement links TRBV6-2 or TRBV6-3 to TRBJ1-5; tentative D call: TRBD1 (5 bases). Germline V CDR1 and CDR2: MNHEY, SVGEGT. V shed 4 bases and J shed 0 bases, with 10 bases lying between them. The length of the CDR3 is 15 residues. The CDR3 region is CASSFWGNSNQPQHF. The CDR3 DNA reads TGTGCCAGCAGTTTTTGGGGGAATAGCAATCAGCCCCAGCATTTT.

This clonotype showed up many times. CDR3 loop: CASSATGDRANISNQPQHF. The CDR3 nucleotides are TGTGCCAGCAGCGCAACCGGGGACAGGGCGAACATTAGCAATCAGCCCCAGCATTTT. The chain joins TRBV7-8 to TRBJ1-5; 9 bases map to TRBD1. The CDR3 is 19 residues long. Germline lookup yields CDR1 SGHVS and CDR2 FQNEAQ. With V trimmed by 5 bases and J by 0 bases, 14 bases remained unmatched.

This clonotype showed up many times. The chain employs TRBV6-1 and TRBJ2-4, with no clear D. V shed 5 bases and J shed 0 bases, with 14 bases lying between them. The CDR3 is 16 amino acids. Germline CDR1 and CDR2: MNHNS and SASEGT. CDR3 DNA: TGTGCCAGCAGTCCCGGACCGCGCCTAGCCAAAAACATTCAGTACTTC. Translation: CASSPGPRLAKNIQYF.